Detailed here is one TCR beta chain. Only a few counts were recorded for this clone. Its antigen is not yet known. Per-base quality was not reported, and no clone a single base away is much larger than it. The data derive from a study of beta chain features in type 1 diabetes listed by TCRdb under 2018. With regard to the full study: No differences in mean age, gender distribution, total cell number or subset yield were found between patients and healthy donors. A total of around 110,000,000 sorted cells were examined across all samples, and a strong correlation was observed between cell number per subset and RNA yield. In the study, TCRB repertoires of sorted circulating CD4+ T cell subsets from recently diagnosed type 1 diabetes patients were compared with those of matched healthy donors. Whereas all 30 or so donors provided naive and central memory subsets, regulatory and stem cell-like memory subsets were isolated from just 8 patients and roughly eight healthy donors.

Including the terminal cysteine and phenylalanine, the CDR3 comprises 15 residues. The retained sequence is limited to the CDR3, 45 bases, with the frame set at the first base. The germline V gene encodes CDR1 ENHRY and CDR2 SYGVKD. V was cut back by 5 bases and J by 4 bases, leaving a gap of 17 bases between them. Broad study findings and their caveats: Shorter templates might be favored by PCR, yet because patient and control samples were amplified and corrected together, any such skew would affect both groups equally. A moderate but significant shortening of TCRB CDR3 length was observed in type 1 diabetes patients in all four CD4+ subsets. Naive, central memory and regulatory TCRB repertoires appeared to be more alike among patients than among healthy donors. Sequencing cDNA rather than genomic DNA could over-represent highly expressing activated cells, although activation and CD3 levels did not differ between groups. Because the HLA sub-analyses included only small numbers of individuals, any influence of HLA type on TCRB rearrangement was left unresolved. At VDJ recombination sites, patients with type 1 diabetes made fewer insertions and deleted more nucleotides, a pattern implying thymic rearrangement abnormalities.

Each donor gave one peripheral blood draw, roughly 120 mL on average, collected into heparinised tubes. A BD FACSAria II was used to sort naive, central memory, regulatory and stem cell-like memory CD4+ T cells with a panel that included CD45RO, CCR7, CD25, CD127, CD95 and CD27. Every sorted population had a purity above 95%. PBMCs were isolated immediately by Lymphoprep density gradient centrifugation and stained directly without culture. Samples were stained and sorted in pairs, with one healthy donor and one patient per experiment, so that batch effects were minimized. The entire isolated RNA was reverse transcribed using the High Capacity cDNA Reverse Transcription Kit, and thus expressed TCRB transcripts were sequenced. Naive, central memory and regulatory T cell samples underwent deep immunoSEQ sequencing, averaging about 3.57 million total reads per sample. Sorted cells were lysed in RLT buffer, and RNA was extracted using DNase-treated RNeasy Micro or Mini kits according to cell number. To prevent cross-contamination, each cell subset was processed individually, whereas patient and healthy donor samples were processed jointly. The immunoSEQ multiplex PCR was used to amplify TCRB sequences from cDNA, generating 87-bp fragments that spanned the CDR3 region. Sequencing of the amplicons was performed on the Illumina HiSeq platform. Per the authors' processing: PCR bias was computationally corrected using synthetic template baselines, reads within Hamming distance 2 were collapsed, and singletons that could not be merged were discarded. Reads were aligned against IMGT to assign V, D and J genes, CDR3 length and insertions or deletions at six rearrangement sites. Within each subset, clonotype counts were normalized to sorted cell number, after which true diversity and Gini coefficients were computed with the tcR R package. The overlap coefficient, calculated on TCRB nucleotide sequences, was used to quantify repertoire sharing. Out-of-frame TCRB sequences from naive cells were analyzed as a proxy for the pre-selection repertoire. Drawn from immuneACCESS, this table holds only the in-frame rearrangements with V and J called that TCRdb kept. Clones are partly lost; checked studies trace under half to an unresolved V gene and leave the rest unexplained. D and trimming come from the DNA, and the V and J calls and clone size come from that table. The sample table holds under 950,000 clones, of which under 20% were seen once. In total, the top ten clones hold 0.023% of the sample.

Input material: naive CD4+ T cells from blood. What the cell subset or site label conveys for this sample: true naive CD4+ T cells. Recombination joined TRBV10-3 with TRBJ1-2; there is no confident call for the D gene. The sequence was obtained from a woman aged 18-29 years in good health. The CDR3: CAISPMPEGAYGYTF. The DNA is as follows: TGTGCCATCAGTCCCATGCCGGAGGGAGCCTATGGCTACACCTTC.